Listed below are T cell receptor beta chains from one sample, sequenced in a study of T cell responses to AZD1222 COVID-19 vaccine. Sequencing used immunoSEQ multiplex PCR; TCRdb keeps in-frame clones, though not all of them. The sample consists of 100,000 to 120,000 clones, roughly 90% of them appearing once. Sequenced material: peripheral blood, taken on day 0 of MenACWY control vaccination. The receptors stem from an adult in good health. Both conserved end residues are part of each CDR3. D genes are given only for firm matches. Clone size is shown for a subset of rows, as once, few, many or a class of expanded clone.

12	-	TRBV27	TRBJ2-7	TRBD1	TGTGCCAGCAGGGGACAGGCACCCGAGCAGTACTTC	CASRGQAPEQYF
16	-	TRBV11-2	TRBJ1-1	-	TGTGCCAGCAGTTTAAGGGCCTTGGGGCTGAACACTGAAGCTTTCTTT	CASSLRALGLNTEAFF
15	-	TRBV6-1	TRBJ1-3	-	TGTGCCAGCAGAGAAGACAGGAACTCTGGAAACACCATATATTTT	CASREDRNSGNTIYF
11	-	TRBV7-6	TRBJ2-1	-	TGTGCCAGCAGCTTAGGACAATCCCAGTTCTTC	CASSLGQSQFF
13	-	TRBV19	TRBJ1-2	-	TGTGCCAGTAGTATCAGGGCCTTGGATGGCTACACCTTC	CASSIRALDGYTF
14	once	TRBV19	TRBJ1-5	-	TGTGCCAGTAGTTTGACTTCGGGCGGACAGCCCCAGCATTTT	CASSLTSGGQPQHF
15	-	TRBV5-1	TRBJ2-1	TRBD1	TGCGCCAGCAGTTTCTCGGGACAGGAAACCGGTGAGCAGTTCTTC	CASSFSGQETGEQFF
16	-	TRBV7-8	TRBJ1-6	TRBD1	TGTGCCAGCAGCAGGACAGGGGGCGCGAAAAATTCACCCCTCCACTTT	CASSRTGGAKNSPLHF
17	-	TRBV19	TRBJ1-1	-	TGTGCCAGTACCCATTGGGAAACCAGTCGCGGGAACACTGAAGCTTTCTTT	CASTHWETSRGNTEAFF
16	-	TRBV4-3	TRBJ1-1	TRBD1	TGCGCCAGCAGCCATTGGACAGGGGCCCAGCTCACTGAAGCTTTCTTT	CASSHWTGAQLTEAFF
16	-	TRBV6-1	TRBJ2-5	-	TGTGCCAGCAGTGAAGTGAGGGGACCGTGGCAAGAGACCCAGTACTTC	CASSEVRGPWQETQYF
12	-	TRBV10-1	TRBJ1-6	-	TGCGCCAGCAAGACAGCGAGTTCACCCCTCCACTTT	CASKTASSPLHF
14	-	TRBV23-1	TRBJ2-5	-	TGCGCCAGCAGTCAATCCCACAGCCAAGAGACCCAGTACTTC	CASSQSHSQETQYF
15	-	TRBV5-1	TRBJ2-7	-	TGCGCCAGCAGCTTGGCCTGGGGCAGCTCCTACGAGCAGTACTTC	CASSLAWGSSYEQYF
14	-	TRBV19	TRBJ2-1	-	TGTGCCAGTAGGGAGGGCAGGGCTTACAATGAGCAGTTCTTC	CASREGRAYNEQFF
13	once	TRBV28	TRBJ1-5	-	TGTGCCAGCAGTCTGACAAGGAATCAGCCCCAGCATTTT	CASSLTRNQPQHF
16	-	TRBV19	TRBJ1-3	-	TGTGCCAGTAGTATTGGGGCAGGGAAGCCTGGAAACACCATATATTTT	CASSIGAGKPGNTIYF
15	-	TRBV6-1	TRBJ2-7	-	TGTGCCAGCAGTGAATACCAGGGGCGCTCCTACGAGCAGTACTTC	CASSEYQGRSYEQYF
15	once	TRBV7-2	TRBJ1-6	-	TGTGCCAGCAGGCTCCGACAGACCTATAATTCACCCCTCCACTTT	CASRLRQTYNSPLHF
16	once	TRBV5-1	TRBJ1-1	TRBD1	TGCGCCAGCAGCAAGGGGGACAGCAGCTGGAACACTGAAGCTTTCTTT	CASSKGDSSWNTEAFF
14	once	TRBV19	TRBJ1-2	-	TGTGCCAGTAGCATACGGGACTCACTTCGGGGCTACACCTTC	CASSIRDSLRGYTF
18	-	TRBV5-1	TRBJ2-3	TRBD2	TGCGCCAGCAGCTTTCGACTAGCGGGGGGTGTGAACACAGATACGCAGTATTTT	CASSFRLAGGVNTDTQYF
15	-	TRBV6-5	TRBJ1-6	-	TGTGCCAGCAGTTATGGTCAGAGGGAGAATTCACCCCTCCACTTT	CASSYGQRENSPLHF
23	-	TRBV2	TRBJ2-7	TRBD1	TGTGCCAGCAGTACCCTAGGACAGGGGGAGCGGCGGGGGGCCGTCGGAGACTTCTACGAGCAGTACTTC	CASSTLGQGERRGAVGDFYEQYF
14	many	TRBV7-2	TRBJ1-6	-	TGTGCCAGCAGCTTAGAGAGTATAAATTCACCCCTCCACTTT	CASSLESINSPLHF
15	-	TRBV9	TRBJ2-7	TRBD2	TGTGCCAGCAGTCGTCTGACTAGCGGGAGCGACGAGCAGTACTTC	CASSRLTSGSDEQYF
13	-	TRBV25-1	TRBJ1-1	-	TGTGCCAGCAGTGATGTAGGGGCCACTGAAGCTTTCTTT	CASSDVGATEAFF